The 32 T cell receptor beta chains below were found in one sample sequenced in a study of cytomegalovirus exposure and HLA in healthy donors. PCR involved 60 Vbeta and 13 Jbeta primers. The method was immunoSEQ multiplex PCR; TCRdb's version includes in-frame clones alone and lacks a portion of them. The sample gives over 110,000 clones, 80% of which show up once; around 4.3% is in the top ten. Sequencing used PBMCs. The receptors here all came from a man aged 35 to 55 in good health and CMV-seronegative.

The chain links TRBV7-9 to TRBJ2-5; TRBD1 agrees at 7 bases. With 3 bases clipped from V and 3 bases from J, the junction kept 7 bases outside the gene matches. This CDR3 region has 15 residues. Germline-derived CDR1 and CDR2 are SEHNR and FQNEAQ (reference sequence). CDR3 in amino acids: CASSLYGTEKETQYF. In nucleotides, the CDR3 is TGTGCCAGCAGCTTGTACGGGACAGAAAAAGAGACCCAGTACTTC.

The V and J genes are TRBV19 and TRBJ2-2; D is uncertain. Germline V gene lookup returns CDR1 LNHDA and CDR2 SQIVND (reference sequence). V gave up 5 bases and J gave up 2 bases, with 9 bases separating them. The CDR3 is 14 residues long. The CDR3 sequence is CASSPPTNTGELFF. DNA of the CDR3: TGTGCCAGTAGTCCTCCGACAAACACCGGGGAGCTGTTTTTT.

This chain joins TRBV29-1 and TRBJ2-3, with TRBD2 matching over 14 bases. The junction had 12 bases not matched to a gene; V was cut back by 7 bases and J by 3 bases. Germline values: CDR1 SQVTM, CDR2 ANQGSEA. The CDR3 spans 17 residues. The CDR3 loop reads CSAAGGTSGGTTDTQYF. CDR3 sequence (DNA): TGCAGCGCCGCCGGGGGGACTAGCGGGGGAACGACAGATACGCAGTATTTT.

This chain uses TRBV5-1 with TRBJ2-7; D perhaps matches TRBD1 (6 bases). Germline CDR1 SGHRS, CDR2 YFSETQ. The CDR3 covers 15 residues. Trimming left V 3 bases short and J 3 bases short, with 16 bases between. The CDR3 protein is CASSSARDTSYEQYF. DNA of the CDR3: TGCGCCAGCAGCTCTGCACGGGACACAAGCTACGAGCAGTACTTC.

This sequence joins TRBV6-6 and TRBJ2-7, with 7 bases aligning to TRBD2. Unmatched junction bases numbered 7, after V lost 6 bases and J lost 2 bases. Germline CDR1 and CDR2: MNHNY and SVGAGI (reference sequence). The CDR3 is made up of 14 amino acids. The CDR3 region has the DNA TGTGCCAGCAGAACGAGCGGGGCCACCTACGAGCAGTACTTC. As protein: CASRTSGATYEQYF.

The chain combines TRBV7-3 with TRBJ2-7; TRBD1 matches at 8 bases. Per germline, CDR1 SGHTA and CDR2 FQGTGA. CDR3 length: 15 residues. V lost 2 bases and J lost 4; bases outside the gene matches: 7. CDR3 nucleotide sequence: TGTGCCAGCAGCTTAGGGGCAGGGGGCAGGTACGAGCAGTACTTC. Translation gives CASSLGAGGRYEQYF.

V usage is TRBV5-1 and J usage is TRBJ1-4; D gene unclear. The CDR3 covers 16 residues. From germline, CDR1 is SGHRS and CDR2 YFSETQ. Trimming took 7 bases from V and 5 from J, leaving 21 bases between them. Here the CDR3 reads CASGLGTGRGNEKLFF. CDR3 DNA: TGCGCCAGCGGATTGGGAACGGGTCGAGGGAATGAAAAACTGTTTTTT.

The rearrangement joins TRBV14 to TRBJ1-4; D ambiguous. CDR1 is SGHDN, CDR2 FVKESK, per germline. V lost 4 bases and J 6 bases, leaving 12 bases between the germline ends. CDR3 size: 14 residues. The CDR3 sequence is CASSLTIGDEKLFF. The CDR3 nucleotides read TGTGCCAGCAGCCTGACCATAGGAGATGAAAAACTGTTTTTT.

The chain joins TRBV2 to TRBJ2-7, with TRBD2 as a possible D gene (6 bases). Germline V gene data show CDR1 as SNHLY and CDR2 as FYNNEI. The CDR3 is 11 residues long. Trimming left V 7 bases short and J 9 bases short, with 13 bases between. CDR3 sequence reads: CASNKLSGQYF. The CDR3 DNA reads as TGTGCCAGCAACAAACTTAGCGGGCAGTACTTC.

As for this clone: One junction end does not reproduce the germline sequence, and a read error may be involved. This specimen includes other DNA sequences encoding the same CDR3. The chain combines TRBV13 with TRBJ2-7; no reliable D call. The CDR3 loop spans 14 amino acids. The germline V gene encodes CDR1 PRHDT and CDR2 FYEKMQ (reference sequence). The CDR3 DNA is TGCGCCAGCAGCTTATCCAGGTCATCCTACGAGCAGTACTTC. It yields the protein CASSLSRSSYEQYF.

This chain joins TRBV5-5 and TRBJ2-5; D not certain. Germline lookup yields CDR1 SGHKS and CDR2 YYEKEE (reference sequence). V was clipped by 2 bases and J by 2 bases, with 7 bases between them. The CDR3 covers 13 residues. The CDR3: CASSLTLQETQYF. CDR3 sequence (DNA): TGTGCCAGCAGCTTAACCCTACAAGAGACCCAGTACTTC.

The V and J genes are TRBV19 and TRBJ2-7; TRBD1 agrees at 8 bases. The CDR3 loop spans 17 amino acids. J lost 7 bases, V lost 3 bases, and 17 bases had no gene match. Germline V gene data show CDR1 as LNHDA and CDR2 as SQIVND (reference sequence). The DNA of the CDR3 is TGTGCCAGTAGTATCGTTGGGTGGGGGCAGGGGGCGCGAGAGCAGTACTTC. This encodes CASSIVGWGQGAREQYF.

Here the CDR3 reads CASRKEGAQNTEAFF. The CDR3 DNA reads TGTGCCAGCAGGAAAGAGGGGGCGCAGAACACTGAAGCTTTCTTT. The chain employs TRBV9 and TRBJ1-1; TRBD1 agrees at 7 bases. V gave up 5 bases and J gave up 1 base; unmatched junction bases: 8. The CDR3 is 15 amino acids. Germline CDR1 reads SGDLS; CDR2 reads YYNGEE.

CDR3 region: CASSPGGSNQPQHF. CDR3 DNA: TGTGCCAGCTCACCGGGGGGAAGCAATCAGCCCCAGCATTTT. This chain joins TRBV18 and TRBJ1-5; D possibly corresponds to TRBD1 (5 bases). Trimming took off 3 bases at V and 1 base at J, with 7 bases between the two ends. The CDR3 spans 14 residues. Germline V gene sequence: CDR1 KGHSH, CDR2 LQKENI. The whole variable domain, filled in from reference TRBV18 and TRBJ1-5, reads NAGVMQNPRHLVRRRGQEARLRCSPMKGHSHVYWYRQLPEEGLKFMVYLQKENIIDESGMPKERFSAEFPKEGPSILRIQQVVRGDSAAYFCASSPGGSNQPQHFGDGTRLSIL.

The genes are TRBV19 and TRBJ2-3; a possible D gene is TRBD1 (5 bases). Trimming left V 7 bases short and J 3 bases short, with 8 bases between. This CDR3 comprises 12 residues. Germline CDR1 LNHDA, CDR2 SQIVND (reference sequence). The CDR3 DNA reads TGTGCCAGTAAGCAGGGTACAGATACGCAGTATTTT. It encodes CASKQGTDTQYF.

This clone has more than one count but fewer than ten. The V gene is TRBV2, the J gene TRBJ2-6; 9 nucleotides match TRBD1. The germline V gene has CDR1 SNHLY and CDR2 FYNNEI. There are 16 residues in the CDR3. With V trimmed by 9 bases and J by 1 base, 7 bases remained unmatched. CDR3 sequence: CARAGTGFSGANVLTF. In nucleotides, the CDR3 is TGTGCCAGAGCCGGGACAGGGTTTTCTGGGGCCAACGTCCTGACTTTC.

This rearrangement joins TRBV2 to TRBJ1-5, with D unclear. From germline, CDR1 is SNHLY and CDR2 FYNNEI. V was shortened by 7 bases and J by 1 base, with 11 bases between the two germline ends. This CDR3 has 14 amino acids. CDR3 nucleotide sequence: TGTGCCAGCAAATACTCGGAGAGCAATCAGCCCCAGCATTTT. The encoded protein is CASKYSESNQPQHF.

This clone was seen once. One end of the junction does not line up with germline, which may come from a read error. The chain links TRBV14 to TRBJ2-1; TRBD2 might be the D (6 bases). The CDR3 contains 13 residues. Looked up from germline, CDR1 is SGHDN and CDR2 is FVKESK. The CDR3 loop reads CASSQVRGSEQFF. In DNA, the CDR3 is TGTGCCAGCAGTCAAGTGCGGGGTAGTGAGCAGTTCTTC.

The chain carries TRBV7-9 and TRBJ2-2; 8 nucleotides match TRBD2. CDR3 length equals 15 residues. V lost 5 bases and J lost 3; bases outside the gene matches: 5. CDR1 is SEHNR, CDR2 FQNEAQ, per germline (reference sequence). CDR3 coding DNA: TGTGCCAGCAGCGGCGGGGGGCCCTACACCGGGGAGCTGTTTTTT. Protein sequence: CASSGGGPYTGELFF. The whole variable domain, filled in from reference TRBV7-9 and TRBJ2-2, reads DTGVSQNPRHKITKRGQNVTFRCDPISEHNRLYWYRQTLGQGPEFLTYFQNEAQLEKSRLLSDRFSAERPKGSFSTLEIQRTEQGDSAMYLCASSGGGPYTGELFFGEGSRLTVL.

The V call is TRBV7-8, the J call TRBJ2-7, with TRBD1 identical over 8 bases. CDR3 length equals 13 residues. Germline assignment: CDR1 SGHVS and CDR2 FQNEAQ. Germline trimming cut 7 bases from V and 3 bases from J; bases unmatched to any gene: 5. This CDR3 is CASTRQGRYEQYF. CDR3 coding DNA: TGTGCCAGCACAAGACAGGGGCGCTACGAGCAGTACTTC.

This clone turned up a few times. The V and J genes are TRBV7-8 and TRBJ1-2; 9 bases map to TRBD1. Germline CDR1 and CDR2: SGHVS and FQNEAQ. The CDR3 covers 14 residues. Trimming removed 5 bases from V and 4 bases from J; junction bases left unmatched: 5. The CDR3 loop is CASSLGQGGYGYTF. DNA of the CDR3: TGTGCCAGCAGCCTGGGACAGGGCGGCTATGGCTACACCTTC.

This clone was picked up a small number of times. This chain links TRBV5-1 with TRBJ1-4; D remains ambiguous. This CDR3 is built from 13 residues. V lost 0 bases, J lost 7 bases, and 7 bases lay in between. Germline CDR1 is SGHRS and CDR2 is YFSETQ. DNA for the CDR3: TGCGCCAGCAGCTTGGAAGGGAGTGAAAAACTGTTTTTT. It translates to CASSLEGSEKLFF.

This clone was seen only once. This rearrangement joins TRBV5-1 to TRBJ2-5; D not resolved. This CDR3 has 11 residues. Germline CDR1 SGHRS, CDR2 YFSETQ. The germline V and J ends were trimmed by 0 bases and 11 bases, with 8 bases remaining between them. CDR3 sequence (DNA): TGCGCCAGCAGCTTGGGTGAGGAGCAGTACTTC. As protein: CASSLGEEQYF.

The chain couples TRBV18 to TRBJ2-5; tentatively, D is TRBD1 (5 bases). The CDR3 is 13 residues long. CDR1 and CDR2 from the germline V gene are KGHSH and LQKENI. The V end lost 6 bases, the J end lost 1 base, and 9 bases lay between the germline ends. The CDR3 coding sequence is TGTGCCAGCTCGGACACTTCCCAAGAGACCCAGTACTTC. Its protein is CASSDTSQETQYF.

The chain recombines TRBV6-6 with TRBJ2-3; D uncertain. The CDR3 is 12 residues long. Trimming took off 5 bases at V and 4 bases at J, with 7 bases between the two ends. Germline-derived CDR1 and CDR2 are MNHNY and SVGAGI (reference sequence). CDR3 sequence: CASSDRADTQYF. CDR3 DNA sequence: TGTGCCAGCAGTGACCGGGCAGATACGCAGTATTTT.

CDR3 loop: CASSLGLAVGDTQYF. The DNA for the CDR3 is TGTGCCAGCAGCTTAGGGCTAGCGGTCGGTGATACGCAGTATTTT. The gene calls are TRBV7-2 and TRBJ2-3, with 7 bases aligning to TRBD2. The V gene end was trimmed by 1 base and the J gene end by 6 bases; junction bases not matched to a gene: 7. This CDR3 has 15 amino acids. Per germline, CDR1 SGHTA and CDR2 FQGNSA.

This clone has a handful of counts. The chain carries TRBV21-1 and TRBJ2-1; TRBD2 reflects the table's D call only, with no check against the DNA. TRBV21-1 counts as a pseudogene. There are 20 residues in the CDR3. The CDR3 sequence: CASSISSGLAGGHRGNEQFF. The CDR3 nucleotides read TGTGCCAGCAGCATCTCATCCGGCCTAGCGGGGGGGCATCGGGGCAATGAGCAGTTCTTC.

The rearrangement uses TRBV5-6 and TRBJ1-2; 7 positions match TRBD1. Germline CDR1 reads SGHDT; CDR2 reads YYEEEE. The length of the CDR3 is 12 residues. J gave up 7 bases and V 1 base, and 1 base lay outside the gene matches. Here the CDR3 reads CASSLKGAGYTF. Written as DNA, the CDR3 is TGTGCCAGCAGCTTGAAGGGGGCTGGCTACACCTTC.

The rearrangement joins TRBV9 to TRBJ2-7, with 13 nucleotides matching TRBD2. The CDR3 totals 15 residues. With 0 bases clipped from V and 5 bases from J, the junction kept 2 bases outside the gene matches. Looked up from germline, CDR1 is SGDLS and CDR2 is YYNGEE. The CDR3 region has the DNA TGTGCCAGCAGCGTAGGCGGACTAGCGGGGGACGAGCAGTACTTC. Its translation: CASSVGGLAGDEQYF.

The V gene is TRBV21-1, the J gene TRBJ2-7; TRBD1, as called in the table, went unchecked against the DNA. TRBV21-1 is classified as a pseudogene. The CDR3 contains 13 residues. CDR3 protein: CASSRDITYEQYF. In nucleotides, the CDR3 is TGTGCCAGCAGCCGGGACATCACCTACGAGCAGTACTTC.

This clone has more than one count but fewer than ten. CDR3 DNA sequence: TGTGCCAGCAGCAAAGACTTGGGGAGGGAAAAACTGTTTTTT. Its translation: CASSKDLGREKLFF. The V gene is TRBV21-1, the J gene TRBJ1-4. TRBV21-1 is a pseudogene. CDR3 length: 14 residues.

The CDR3 region has the DNA TGTGCCAGGTCAGGACTTAATAACAATGAGCAGTTCTTC. This gives the protein CARSGLNNNEQFF. J is TRBJ2-1 and V is TRBV21-1; no check of the table's D call, TRBD2, against the DNA was made. TRBV21-1 is a pseudogene locus. The CDR3 extends over 13 amino acids.